A single sample gave rise to the 16 T cell receptor beta chains below, sequenced in a study of cytotoxic CD8 clonotypes in ibrutinib-treated CLL. Here immunoSEQ multiplex PCR was the method, and the copy in TCRdb shows in-frame clones only, minus some. The sample has approximately 29,000 clones; roughly 57% are singletons. The source material was PBMCs, sampled before ibrutinib treatment. The origin of the receptors is a human donor with chronic lymphocytic leukemia.

V gene TRBV7-6 combines with J gene TRBJ2-2; no firm D call. V shed 7 bases and J shed 2 bases, with 5 bases lying between them. The CDR3 contains 12 residues. Looked up from germline, CDR1 is SGHVS and CDR2 is FNYEAQ. The CDR3 DNA reads TGTGCCAGCAAAGACAACACCGGGGAGCTGTTTTTT. Translating gives CASKDNTGELFF.

A few counts support this clone. V gene TRBV30 combines with J gene TRBJ2-2, with 8 nucleotides matching TRBD2. This CDR3 has 17 residues. Per the germline V gene, CDR1 is GTSNPN and CDR2 is SVGIG (reference sequence). With 4 bases clipped from V and 5 bases from J, the junction kept 15 bases outside the gene matches. CDR3 residues: CAWTSGGARPITGELFF. The CDR3 DNA follows: TGTGCCTGGACCTCCGGGGGGGCTCGGCCCATTACCGGGGAGCTGTTTTTT.

This chain connects TRBV7-6 to TRBJ2-7, with D possibly matching TRBD2 (5 bases). Trimming left V 5 bases short and J 6 bases short, with 20 bases between. Germline CDR1 is SGHVS and CDR2 is FNYEAQ. CDR3 length: 15 amino acids. CDR3 sequence reads: CASSAEWGAISEQYF. For the CDR3, the DNA is TGTGCCAGCAGCGCAGAGTGGGGAGCGATATCCGAGCAGTACTTC.

The chain couples TRBV6-1 to TRBJ2-3; tentatively, D is TRBD2 (5 bases). Deletions cut 0 bases from V and 8 bases from J, with 15 bases between. CDR1 and CDR2 from the germline V gene are MNHNS and SASEGT. The CDR3 spans 15 residues. The CDR3 sequence: CASSEAEGSQSTQYF. CDR3 sequence (DNA): TGTGCCAGCAGTGAAGCAGAGGGAAGCCAGAGTACGCAGTATTTT.

This chain links TRBV7-9 with TRBJ2-1, with 12 nucleotides matching TRBD2. V was clipped by 4 bases and J by 4 bases; unmatched bases: 5. The CDR3 is 16 residues long. Germline CDR1 reads SEHNR; CDR2 reads FQNEAQ (reference sequence). The CDR3 bases are TGTGCCAGCAGCTACCTACTAGCGGGGGGTTACAATGAGCAGTTCTTC. Amino acids: CASSYLLAGGYNEQFF.

The V gene is TRBV2, the J gene TRBJ2-7, with D maybe TRBD2 (6 bases). The CDR3 loop spans 13 amino acids. CDR1 is SNHLY and CDR2 is FYNNEI in the germline V gene. V was shortened by 11 bases and J by 2 bases, with 16 bases between the two germline ends. Written as DNA, the CDR3 is TGTGCCGTCACCGGGACTGACACCTACGAGCAGTACTTC. Translating gives CAVTGTDTYEQYF.

The chain combines TRBV28 with TRBJ2-2, with TRBD2 matching over 10 bases. Germline loops: CDR1 MDHEN, CDR2 SYDVKM. The CDR3 is 16 residues long. Trimming removed 6 bases from V and 4 bases from J; junction bases left unmatched: 8. The CDR3 is CASRPTSGMGTGELFF. The CDR3, as DNA: TGTGCCAGCAGACCCACTAGCGGGATGGGCACCGGGGAGCTGTTTTTT.

This sequence joins TRBV28 and TRBJ1-1; 7 bases agree with TRBD1. V shed 2 bases, J shed 1 base, and the junction held 4 bases outside the gene matches. There are 15 residues in the CDR3. Germline CDR1 MDHEN, CDR2 SYDVKM. CDR3 DNA: TGTGCCAGCAGTTTAGAGGGGGCGTGGAACACTGAAGCTTTCTTT. Residues: CASSLEGAWNTEAFF.

The chain recombines TRBV2 with TRBJ2-3; maybe TRBD2 (6 bases). V was cut by 6 bases and J by 1 base, with 14 bases left in between. The CDR3 spans 15 residues. The germline CDR1 and CDR2 sequences are SNHLY and FYNNEI. The CDR3 sequence: CASSYGGSGTDTQYF. In DNA, the CDR3 is TGTGCCAGCAGCTACGGGGGTAGCGGCACAGATACGCAGTATTTT.

In its sample, this clone was seen a few times. This sequence joins TRBV19 and TRBJ2-6; D not certain. The CDR3 totals 17 residues. Germline V gene sequence: CDR1 LNHDA, CDR2 SQIVND (reference sequence). V was shortened by 7 bases and J by 1 base, with 17 bases between the two germline ends. CDR3 sequence: CASTQSITPSGANVLTF. As DNA, the CDR3 is TGTGCCAGTACACAGAGCATAACTCCATCTGGGGCCAACGTCCTGACTTTC.

The chain recombines TRBV15 with TRBJ2-7; no clear D gene. This CDR3 contains 17 residues. Germline V gene sequence: CDR1 LNHNV, CDR2 YYDKDF (reference sequence). V was pared by 1 base and J by 1 base, with 17 bases between. In nucleotides, the CDR3 is TGTGCCACCAGCAGAGGGCGGCCGGGCCCGAGTTCCTACGAGCAGTACTTC. Translation gives CATSRGRPGPSSYEQYF.

A few counts support this clone. The chain couples TRBV25-1 to TRBJ1-6; D may be TRBD1 (5 bases). Trimming took off 6 bases at V and 6 bases at J, with 15 bases between the two ends. Germline CDR1 and CDR2: MGHDK and SYGVNS. This CDR3 comprises 15 residues. The CDR3 region is CASRGEATTNSPLHF. The DNA of the CDR3 is TGTGCCAGCAGGGGGGAGGCCACAACTAATTCACCCCTCCACTTT.

The V gene is TRBV6-6, the J gene TRBJ1-2; 8 nucleotides line up with TRBD1. Germline trimming cut 5 bases from V and 7 bases from J; bases unmatched to any gene: 3. The CDR3 has 12 residues. Germline assignment: CDR1 MNHNY and CDR2 SVGAGI (reference sequence). In DNA, the CDR3 is TGTGCCAGCAGTCCCACAGGGGGTGGCTACACCTTC. Its translation: CASSPTGGGYTF.

The chain links TRBV10-1 to TRBJ2-7, with D possibly being TRBD2 (6 bases). The germline CDR1 and CDR2 sequences are WNHNN and SYGVQD (reference sequence). The CDR3 is 15 amino acids. Trimming pared 2 bases from V and 5 bases from J, leaving 16 bases between. CDR3 DNA: TGCGCCAGCAGTGAGGGTTGGGGGGTCTTCCACGAGCAGTACTTC. Translation: CASSEGWGVFHEQYF.

This clone was picked up a small number of times. This chain connects TRBV4-2 to TRBJ2-7, with D unresolved. Germline CDR1 is LGHNA and CDR2 is YNFKEQ. The CDR3 has 14 residues. Trimming took 1 base from V and 3 from J, leaving 10 bases between them. CDR3 sequence reads: CASSQVASLYEQYF. The CDR3 nucleotides read TGTGCCAGCAGCCAAGTAGCCAGTCTCTACGAGCAGTACTTC.

The genes are TRBV14 and TRBJ1-1; D ambiguous. Germline CDR1 is SGHDN and CDR2 is FVKESK. The V and J ends lost 4 bases and 3 bases respectively, with 12 bases between them. The CDR3 extends over 14 amino acids. The CDR3 region has the DNA TGTGCCAGCAGCCCACCCGGGTCTGACACTGAAGCTTTCTTT. Protein sequence: CASSPPGSDTEAFF. Using reference TRBV14 and TRBJ1-1 for the parts outside the CDR3, the full variable domain is EAGVTQFPSHSVIEKGQTVTLRCDPISGHDNLYWYRRVMGKEIKFLLHFVKESKQDESGMPNNRFLAERTGGTYSTLKVQPAELEDSGVYFCASSPPGSDTEAFFGQGTRLTVV.